A selection of T cell receptor beta chains follows, all from one sample in a study of blood T cell repertoires in COVID-19. Produced via immunoSEQ multiplex PCR; TCRdb's table is partial and in-frame only. In the table there are around 320,000 clones, roughly 89% of which are singletons. Sequencing was carried out using peripheral blood. The receptors originated from a woman in her 30s with COVID-19, enrolled during active disease. Both conserved end residues are part of each CDR3.

CDR3aa	len	v_gene	j_gene
CASSFITSTNEKLFF	15	TRBV5-6	TRBJ1-4
CASSLGGAGLHEQYF	15	TRBV5-6	TRBJ2-7
CASSQARVAGDKQFF	15	TRBV4-2	TRBJ2-1
CASSRLGRHLSYEQYF	16	TRBV4-1	TRBJ2-7
CASSLGHRDSSYEQYF	16	TRBV5-1	TRBJ2-7
CASSLARGYEQYF	13	TRBV5-5	TRBJ2-7
CASSPTTGRTEAFF	14	TRBV6-5	TRBJ1-1
CASSPDPKSRGTYEQYF	17	TRBV7-9	TRBJ2-7
CATSDGQGYGYTF	13	TRBV24-1	TRBJ1-2
CASSLSVDCLHF	12	TRBV12-3/TRBV12-4	TRBJ1-6
CASKGRTLSYEQYF	14	TRBV10-2	TRBJ2-7
CASSVATRGDF	11	TRBV5-8	TRBJ1-1
CASSVAGAGSDTQYF	15	TRBV7-9	TRBJ2-3
CASSSSGDARELFF	14	TRBV28	TRBJ2-2
CASSQGGLEGNTIYF	15	TRBV3-1/TRBV3-2	TRBJ1-3
CASSSQNSPLHF	12	TRBV7-9	TRBJ1-6
CASSEAHRYEQYF	13	TRBV6-1	TRBJ2-7
CASSFGQVSNYGYTF	15	TRBV7-9	TRBJ1-2
CASSVTREGSYEQYF	15	TRBV7-6	TRBJ2-7
CASSPSGGYNEQFF	14	TRBV19	TRBJ2-1
CASSLGGVQETQYF	14	TRBV5-8	TRBJ2-5
CASSPSVGFQPQHF	14	TRBV18	TRBJ1-5
CASQAGGADEQFF	13	TRBV19	TRBJ2-1
CASSPGTGALNGYGYTF	17	TRBV5-6	TRBJ1-2
CASSLAYSGTPIYEQYF	17	TRBV5-1	TRBJ2-7
CASRARKEAFF	11	TRBV12-3/TRBV12-4	TRBJ1-1
CASSERGRGSYNSPLHF	17	TRBV6-1	TRBJ1-6
CASSPARGTTNSPLHF	16	TRBV5-4	TRBJ1-6
CASSGRWLQGANEKLFF	17	TRBV7-9	TRBJ1-4
CASSLSGGFTSTDTQYF	17	TRBV27	TRBJ2-3
CASSPGQGNLYEQYF	15	TRBV19	TRBJ2-7
CASSPGGSYEQYF	13	TRBV16	TRBJ2-7
CASSPGLASPAQYF	14	TRBV7-2	TRBJ2-5
CASSLSGLSTDTQYF	15	TRBV7-2	TRBJ2-3
CASSSPPGQGFYEQYF	16	TRBV7-8	TRBJ2-7